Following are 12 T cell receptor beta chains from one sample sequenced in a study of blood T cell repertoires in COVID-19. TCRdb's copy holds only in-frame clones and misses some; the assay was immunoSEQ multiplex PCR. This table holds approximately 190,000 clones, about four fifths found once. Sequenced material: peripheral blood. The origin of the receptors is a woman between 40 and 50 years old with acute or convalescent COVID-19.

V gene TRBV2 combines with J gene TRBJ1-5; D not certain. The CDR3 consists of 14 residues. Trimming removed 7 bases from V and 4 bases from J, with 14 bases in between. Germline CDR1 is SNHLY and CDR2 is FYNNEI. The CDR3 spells CASMKDGMNQPQHF. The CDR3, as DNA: TGTGCCAGCATGAAAGACGGGATGAATCAGCCCCAGCATTTT.

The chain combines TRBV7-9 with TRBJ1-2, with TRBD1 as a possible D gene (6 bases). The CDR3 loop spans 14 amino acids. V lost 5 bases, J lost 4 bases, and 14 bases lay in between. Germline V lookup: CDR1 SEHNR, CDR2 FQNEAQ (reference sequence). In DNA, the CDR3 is TGTGCCAGCAGCCCCGACACAGGGTTCTATGGCTACACCTTC. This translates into CASSPDTGFYGYTF.

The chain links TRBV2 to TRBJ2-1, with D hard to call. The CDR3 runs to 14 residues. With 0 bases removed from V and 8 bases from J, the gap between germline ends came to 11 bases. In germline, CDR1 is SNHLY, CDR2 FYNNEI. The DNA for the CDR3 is TGTGCCAGCAGTGAAGCGCTTCGAGGAGATGAGCAGTTCTTC. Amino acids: CASSEALRGDEQFF.

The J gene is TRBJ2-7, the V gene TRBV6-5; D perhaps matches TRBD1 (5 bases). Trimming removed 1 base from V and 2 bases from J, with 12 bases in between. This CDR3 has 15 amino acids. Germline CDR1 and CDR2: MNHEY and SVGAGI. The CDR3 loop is CASSYLAGPPYEQYF. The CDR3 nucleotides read TGTGCCAGCAGTTACTTGGCAGGGCCCCCCTACGAGCAGTACTTC.

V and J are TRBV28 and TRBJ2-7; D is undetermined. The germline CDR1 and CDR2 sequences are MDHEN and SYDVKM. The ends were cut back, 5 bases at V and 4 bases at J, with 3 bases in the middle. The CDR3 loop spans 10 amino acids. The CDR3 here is CASSLYEQYF. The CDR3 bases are TGTGCCAGCAGTCTATACGAGCAGTACTTC.

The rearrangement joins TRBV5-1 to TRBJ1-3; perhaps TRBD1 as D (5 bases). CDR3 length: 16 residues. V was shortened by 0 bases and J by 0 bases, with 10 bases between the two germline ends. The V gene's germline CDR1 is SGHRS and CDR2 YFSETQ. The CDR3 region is CASSLVGLFSGNTIYF. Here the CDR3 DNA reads TGCGCCAGCAGCTTGGTGGGGCTCTTCTCTGGAAACACCATATATTTT.

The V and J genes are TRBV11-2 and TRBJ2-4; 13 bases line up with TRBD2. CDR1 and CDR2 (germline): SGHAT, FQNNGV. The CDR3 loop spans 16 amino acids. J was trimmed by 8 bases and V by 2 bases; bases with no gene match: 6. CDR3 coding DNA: TGTGCCAGCAGCTTATGGACTAGCGGGAGTCGGGACATTCAGTACTTC. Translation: CASSLWTSGSRDIQYF.

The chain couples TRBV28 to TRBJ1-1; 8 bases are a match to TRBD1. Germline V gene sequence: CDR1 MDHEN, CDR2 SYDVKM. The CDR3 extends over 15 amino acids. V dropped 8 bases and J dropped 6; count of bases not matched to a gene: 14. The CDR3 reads CASGWTGQSPSEAFF. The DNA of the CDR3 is TGTGCCAGCGGATGGACAGGGCAGTCTCCCTCTGAAGCTTTCTTT.

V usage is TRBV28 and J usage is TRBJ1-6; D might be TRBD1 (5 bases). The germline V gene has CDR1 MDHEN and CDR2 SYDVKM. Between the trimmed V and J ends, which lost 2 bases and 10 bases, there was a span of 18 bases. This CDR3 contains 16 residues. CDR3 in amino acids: CASSLAGRPTDSPLHF. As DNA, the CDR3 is TGTGCCAGCAGTTTAGCAGGGCGTCCGACCGACTCACCCCTCCACTTT.

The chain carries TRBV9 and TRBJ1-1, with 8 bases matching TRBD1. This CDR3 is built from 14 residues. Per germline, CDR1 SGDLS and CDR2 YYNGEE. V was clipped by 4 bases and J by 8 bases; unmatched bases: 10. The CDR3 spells CASSPRDRFLEAFF. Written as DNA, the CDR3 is TGTGCCAGCAGCCCGAGGGACAGGTTTTTGGAAGCTTTCTTT.

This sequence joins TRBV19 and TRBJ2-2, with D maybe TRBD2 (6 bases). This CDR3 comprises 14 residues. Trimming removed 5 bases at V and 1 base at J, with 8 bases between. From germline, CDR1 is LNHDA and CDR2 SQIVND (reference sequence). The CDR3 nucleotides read TGTGCCAGTAGTTTGCGGGGGAACACCGGGGAGCTGTTTTTT. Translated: CASSLRGNTGELFF.

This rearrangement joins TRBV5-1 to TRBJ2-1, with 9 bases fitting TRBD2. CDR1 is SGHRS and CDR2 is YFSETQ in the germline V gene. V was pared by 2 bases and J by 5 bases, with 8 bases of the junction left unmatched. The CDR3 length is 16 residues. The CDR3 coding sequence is TGCGCCAGCAGCTTTACCGCGGGGGGGCCCCACAATGAGCAGTTCTTC. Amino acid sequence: CASSFTAGGPHNEQFF.